These 27 T cell receptor beta chains were all obtained from the same sample, sequenced in a study of early T cells in non-severe SARS-CoV-2 infection. MiXCR, applied by TCRdb to the 5' RACE reads, yields one record per CDR3 protein. Here the sample spans fewer than 80,000 distinct CDR3 sequences, more than 9% being singletons. Sample: whole blood. The receptor set was obtained from an adult who was a healthcare worker with PCR-confirmed SARS-CoV-2 infection or an uninfected control (not recorded which).

This clonotype was counted ten times or more. The chain carries TRBV28 and TRBJ2-4, with 7 positions matching TRBD1. The CDR3 covers 16 residues. Unmatched junction bases numbered 9, after V lost 7 bases and J lost 0 bases. Germline loops: CDR1 MDHEN, CDR2 SYDVKM. The CDR3 bases are TGTGCCAGCACTAGGGGGCGAGAATTAGCCAAAAACATTCAGTACTTC. Translated, it gives CASTRGRELAKNIQYF.

A few counts support this clonotype. This chain connects TRBV28 to TRBJ2-4; D gene uncertain. V lost 2 bases, J lost 0 bases, and 5 bases lay in between. This CDR3 region has 14 residues. CDR1 is MDHEN, CDR2 SYDVKM, per germline. CDR3 sequence: CASSLILAKNIQYF. DNA for the CDR3: TGTGCCAGCAGTTTAATTCTAGCCAAAAACATTCAGTACTTC. The full variable domain, its missing parts supplied by reference TRBV28 and TRBJ2-4, is DVKVTQSSRYLVKRTGEKVFLECVQDMDHENMFWYRQDPGLGLRLIYFSYDVKMKEKGDIPEGYSVSREKKERFSLILESASTNQTSMYLCASSLILAKNIQYFGAGTRLSVL.

About this clonotype: The CDR3 does not end in the conserved phenylalanine or tryptophan, so this is likely a read error. V is TRBV28 and J is TRBJ2-3; unclear D gene. Trimming shortened V by 10 bases and J by 0 bases, and 11 bases separated the two germline ends. This CDR3 contains 13 residues. From germline, CDR1 is MDHEN and CDR2 SYDVKM. The CDR3: CATKVGSTDTQYS. The CDR3 DNA is TGTGCCACCAAAGTGGGTAGCACAGATACGCAGTATTCT.

The chain recombines TRBV27 with TRBJ2-2, with D possibly matching TRBD2 (5 bases). The CDR3 sequence is 14 residues long. Germline lookup yields CDR1 MNHEY and CDR2 SMNVEV (reference sequence). V lost 8 bases and J 4 bases, leaving 14 bases between the germline ends. CDR3 in amino acids: CASRLRAGTGELFF. The CDR3 coding sequence is TGTGCCAGCCGTCTGCGGGCAGGCACCGGGGAGCTGTTTTTT.

The chain uses TRBV29-1 and TRBJ2-2, with D perhaps matching TRBD2 (5 bases). Germline CDR1 and CDR2: SQVTM and ANQGSEA. Trimming took off 1 base at V and 5 bases at J, with 8 bases between the two ends. This CDR3 is built from 13 residues. CDR3 coding DNA: TGCAGCGTTGAAGCCCCGGGGACCGGGGAGCTGTTTTTT. Its translation is CSVEAPGTGELFF.

Only a few counts were recorded for this clonotype. The V gene is TRBV20-1, the J gene TRBJ2-3; 9 bases agree with TRBD1. With 6 bases clipped from V and 2 bases from J, the junction kept 6 bases outside the gene matches. The CDR3 loop spans 14 amino acids. Germline V gives CDR1 DFQATT, CDR2 SNEGSKA (reference sequence). DNA for the CDR3: TGCAGTGCCGCGCGGGACAGGGTCACAGATACGCAGTATTTT. It specifies CSAARDRVTDTQYF.

This clonotype showed up just a few times. The V and J genes are TRBV5-1 and TRBJ1-5; the D gene is possibly TRBD1 (5 bases). V lost 0 bases and J 0 bases, leaving 10 bases between the germline ends. There are 16 residues in the CDR3. Germline assignment: CDR1 SGHRS and CDR2 YFSETQ. The CDR3 sequence is CASSLGTRNSNQPQHF. DNA for the CDR3: TGCGCCAGCAGCTTGGGGACAAGGAATAGCAATCAGCCCCAGCATTTT.

This clonotype was seen repeatedly, ten times or more. V and J are TRBV28 and TRBJ2-1, with a tentative D call TRBD2 (6 bases). The CDR3 is 11 residues long. The germline CDR1 and CDR2 sequences are MDHEN and SYDVKM. V was pared by 10 bases and J by 10 bases, with 14 bases between. CDR3 in amino acids: CATEGFGEQFF. For the CDR3, the DNA is TGTGCCACGGAGGGGTTCGGCGAGCAGTTCTTC. The full variable domain, completed using reference TRBV28 and TRBJ2-1, is DVKVTQSSRYLVKRTGEKVFLECVQDMDHENMFWYRQDPGLGLRLIYFSYDVKMKEKGDIPEGYSVSREKKERFSLILESASTNQTSMYLCATEGFGEQFFGPGTRLTVL.

This clonotype was seen many times. The gene calls are TRBV5-1 and TRBJ1-5; a possible D gene is TRBD1 (5 bases). With 4 bases removed from V and 0 bases from J, the gap between germline ends came to 11 bases. The germline V gene encodes CDR1 SGHRS and CDR2 YFSETQ. This CDR3 has 15 residues. CDR3 protein: CASSPGTGSNQPQHF. CDR3 nucleotides: TGCGCCAGCAGCCCAGGGACGGGTAGCAATCAGCCCCAGCATTTT.

This clonotype was observed a handful of times. This rearrangement joins TRBV29-1 to TRBJ2-1; TRBD2 aligns across 10 bases. Germline CDR1 reads SQVTM; CDR2 reads ANQGSEA. V trimming: 3 bases; J trimming: 4 bases; junction bases outside the gene matches: 3. The CDR3 totals 14 residues. The CDR3 reads CSVEIAGGYNEQFF. The CDR3 DNA is TGCAGCGTTGAGATAGCGGGAGGTTACAATGAGCAGTTCTTC.

To note about this clonotype: Germline is not matched at one junction end, which may reflect a read error. The chain is built from TRBV11-2 and TRBJ1-1; D gene uncertain. Germline V gene data show CDR1 as SGHAT and CDR2 as FQNNGV. The CDR3 consists of 12 residues. The DNA of the CDR3 is TGTGTCAGCAGCTTGAGCCGCACTGAAGCTTTCTTT. It encodes CVSSLSRTEAFF.

In this sample, this clonotype turned up a few times. The V gene is TRBV20-1, the J gene TRBJ1-1; D not certain. The CDR3 is 15 amino acids. Germline CDR1 is DFQATT and CDR2 is SNEGSKA (reference sequence). V was trimmed by 1 base and J by 1 base, leaving 13 bases between them. The CDR3 here is CSARGVDAANTEAFF. CDR3 coding DNA: TGCAGTGCTAGAGGGGTAGACGCGGCGAACACTGAAGCTTTCTTT.

This clonotype was observed a handful of times. The chain recombines TRBV27 with TRBJ2-1; 13 positions match TRBD2. With 3 bases clipped from V and 8 bases from J, the junction kept 10 bases outside the gene matches. CDR3 length: 17 amino acids. CDR1 is MNHEY, CDR2 SMNVEV, per germline (reference sequence). DNA for the CDR3: TGTGCCAGCAGTTTCTCAAACGGACTAGCGGGAGTTGATGAGCAGTTCTTC. It yields the protein CASSFSNGLAGVDEQFF.

This clonotype was seen a handful of times. The chain combines TRBV29-1 with TRBJ2-1; 14 bases match TRBD2. V dropped 6 bases and J dropped 3; count of bases not matched to a gene: 1. Germline-derived CDR1 and CDR2 are SQVTM and ANQGSEA. The CDR3 is made up of 14 amino acids. Here the CDR3 DNA reads TGCAGCGTAGGGACTAGCGGGAGCTACAATGAGCAGTTCTTC. This sequence encodes CSVGTSGSYNEQFF.

This clonotype showed up many times. The chain employs TRBV5-4 and TRBJ2-1; 8 positions agree with TRBD2. With V trimmed by 0 bases and J by 5 bases, 13 bases remained unmatched. The CDR3 totals 18 residues. Germline V CDR1 and CDR2: SGHNT, YYREEE (reference sequence). CDR3 loop: CASSLVESGSYWNNEQFF. CDR3 DNA sequence: TGTGCCAGCAGCTTGGTGGAAAGCGGGAGCTATTGGAACAATGAGCAGTTCTTC.

This clonotype came up many times. This rearrangement joins TRBV5-1 to TRBJ2-2; D might be TRBD1 (5 bases). This CDR3 comprises 14 residues. Germline CDR1 is SGHRS and CDR2 is YFSETQ. V was pared by 6 bases and J by 3 bases, with 12 bases between. The CDR3 DNA follows: TGCGCCAGCAAGGGCCAGGGTTACACCGGGGAGCTGTTTTTT. Translating it yields CASKGQGYTGELFF.

The chain recombines TRBV5-8 with TRBJ1-4; 7 bases are a match to TRBD1. J gave up 7 bases and V 3 bases, and 6 bases lay outside the gene matches. The CDR3 totals 14 residues. Germline values: CDR1 SGHTS, CDR2 YDEGEE. CDR3 coding DNA: TGTGCCAGCAGCTACCACAGGGGCCGTGAAAAACTGTTTTTT. Translated: CASSYHRGREKLFF.

In its sample, this clonotype was seen many times. For the CDR3, the DNA is TGCAGCGTTTTAGACAGGGACTCCTACGAGCAGTACTTC. As protein: CSVLDRDSYEQYF. The chain combines TRBV29-1 with TRBJ2-7; the match to TRBD1 covers 7 bases. With V trimmed by 5 bases and J by 0 bases, 4 bases remained unmatched. CDR1 SQVTM and CDR2 ANQGSEA come from the germline V gene. The length of the CDR3 is 13 residues.

This clonotype was seen repeatedly, ten times or more. J is TRBJ2-7 and V is TRBV20-1; 10 bases map to TRBD2. CDR1 and CDR2 from the germline V gene are DFQATT and SNEGSKA (reference sequence). CDR3 length: 15 amino acids. V lost 2 bases and J lost 1; bases outside the gene matches: 5. The CDR3 coding sequence is TGCAGTGCTAGAAGGGGAGCGGGAGGGTCCTACGAGCAGTACTTC. Amino acid sequence: CSARRGAGGSYEQYF.

The chain is built from TRBV27 and TRBJ2-3, with 9 bases aligning to TRBD2. This CDR3 has 15 residues. Germline V gene lookup returns CDR1 MNHEY and CDR2 SMNVEV (reference sequence). The V gene end was trimmed by 2 bases and the J gene end by 7 bases; junction bases not matched to a gene: 7. The CDR3 DNA is TGTGCCAGCAGTTTACGAGCGGGAGGATCAAATACGCAGTATTTT. Encoded protein: CASSLRAGGSNTQYF.

This clonotype occurred a few times. V is TRBV24-1 and J is TRBJ1-4; D is perhaps TRBD1 (5 bases). Germline loops: CDR1 KGHDR, CDR2 SFDVKD. Trimming took off 3 bases at V and 5 bases at J, with 15 bases between the two ends. The CDR3 consists of 16 residues. CDR3 region: CATSDPGKGKNEKLFF. The CDR3 nucleotides are TGTGCCACCAGTGATCCTGGCAAGGGGAAGAATGAAAAACTGTTTTTT.

The chain links TRBV29-1 to TRBJ2-1; D is uncertain. The ends were cut back, 6 bases at V and 1 base at J, with 19 bases in the middle. CDR3 length: 16 amino acids. Germline V gene data show CDR1 as SQVTM and CDR2 as ANQGSEA. The chain's CDR3 is CSVAPYSTGSYNEQFF. The CDR3 region has the DNA TGCAGCGTAGCTCCATACTCGACCGGTTCCTACAATGAGCAGTTCTTC.

V and J are TRBV7-6 and TRBJ1-4; D possibly corresponds to TRBD1 (6 bases). CDR1 is SGHVS and CDR2 is FNYEAQ in the germline V gene. With 0 bases removed from V and 7 bases from J, the gap between germline ends came to 12 bases. This CDR3 is built from 15 residues. This CDR3 is CASSLASGAGEKLFF. CDR3 nucleotide sequence: TGTGCCAGCAGCTTAGCGTCAGGGGCGGGTGAAAAACTGTTTTTT.

V gene TRBV5-1 combines with J gene TRBJ2-5, with TRBD2 as a possible D gene (6 bases). CDR3 length: 14 amino acids. The germline V and J ends were trimmed by 1 base and 5 bases, with 12 bases remaining between them. The germline V gene has CDR1 SGHRS and CDR2 YFSETQ. CDR3 sequence reads: CASSLYGSEETQYF. The CDR3 DNA sequence: TGCGCCAGCAGCTTGTACGGGAGCGAGGAGACCCAGTACTTC. Using reference TRBV5-1 and TRBJ2-5 for the parts outside the CDR3, the full variable domain is KAGVTQTPRYLIKTRGQQVTLSCSPISGHRSVSWYQQTPGQGLQFLFEYFSETQRNKGNFPGRFSGRQFSNSRSEMNVSTLELGDSALYLCASSLYGSEETQYFGPGTRLLVL.

This clonotype has ten or more counts. This chain joins TRBV28 and TRBJ1-1, with a possible D match to TRBD1 (5 bases). The CDR3 extends over 14 amino acids. V was shortened by 8 bases and J by 1 base, with 14 bases between the two germline ends. CDR1 and CDR2 (germline): MDHEN, SYDVKM. The CDR3 protein is CASSERGANTEAFF. The DNA for the CDR3 is TGTGCCAGCTCAGAAAGGGGCGCGAACACTGAAGCTTTCTTT.

For the CDR3, the DNA is TGCAGTGCAACCCGGGAGAGGAATCAGCCCCAGCATTTT. It encodes CSATRERNQPQHF. The V and J genes are TRBV20-1 and TRBJ1-5; D unclear. Germline CDR1 and CDR2: DFQATT and SNEGSKA (reference sequence). CDR3 length: 13 amino acids. Trimming removed 6 bases at V and 4 bases at J, with 13 bases between.

V and J are TRBV9 and TRBJ2-1, with D perhaps TRBD2 (5 bases). The V end lost 5 bases, the J end lost 5 bases, and 8 bases lay between the germline ends. Germline CDR1 is SGDLS and CDR2 is YYNGEE. The length of the CDR3 is 12 residues. The CDR3 region has the DNA TGTGCCAGCAGTTGGGGAGACAATGAGCAGTTCTTC. Translation: CASSWGDNEQFF.